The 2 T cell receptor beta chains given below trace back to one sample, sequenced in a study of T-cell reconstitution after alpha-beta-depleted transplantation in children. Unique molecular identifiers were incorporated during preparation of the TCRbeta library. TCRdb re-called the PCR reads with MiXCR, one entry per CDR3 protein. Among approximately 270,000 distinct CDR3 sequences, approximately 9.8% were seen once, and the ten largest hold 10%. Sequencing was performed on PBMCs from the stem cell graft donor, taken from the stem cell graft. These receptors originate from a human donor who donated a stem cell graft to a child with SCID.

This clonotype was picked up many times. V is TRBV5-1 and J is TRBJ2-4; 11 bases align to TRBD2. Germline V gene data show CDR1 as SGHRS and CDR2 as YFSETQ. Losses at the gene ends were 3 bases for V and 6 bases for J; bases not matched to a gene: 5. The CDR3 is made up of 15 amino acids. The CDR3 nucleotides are TGCGCCAGCAGCTCTTGGGGACTAGCGGCAAACATTCAGTACTTC. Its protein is CASSSWGLAANIQYF. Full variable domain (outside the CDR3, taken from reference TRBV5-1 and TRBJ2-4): KAGVTQTPRYLIKTRGQQVTLSCSPISGHRSVSWYQQTPGQGLQFLFEYFSETQRNKGNFPGRFSGRQFSNSRSEMNVSTLELGDSALYLCASSSWGLAANIQYFGAGTRLSVL.

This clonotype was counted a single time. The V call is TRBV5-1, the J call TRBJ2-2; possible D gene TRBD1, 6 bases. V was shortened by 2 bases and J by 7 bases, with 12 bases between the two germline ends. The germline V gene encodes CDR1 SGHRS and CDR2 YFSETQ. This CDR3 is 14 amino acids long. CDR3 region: CASSLQGEVGELFF. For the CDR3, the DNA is TGCGCCAGCAGCTTACAGGGAGAGGTCGGGGAGCTGTTTTTT.